This T cell receptor (beta chain) was sequenced in a study of blood T cells in healthy people across ages. Deletions cut 6 bases from V and 7 bases from J, with 9 bases between. Germline V gene lookup returns CDR1 LGHNT and CDR2 FRNRAP. The CDR3 spans 11 residues. Then a second PCR, running about 6 to 11 cycles, was carried out with a sample-barcoded 5' primer and a J-beta primer mix. TCRdb re-called the 5' RACE reads through MiXCR, storing one row per CDR3 protein. This table holds a few hundred thousand distinct CDR3 sequences, 25% to 30% found once. Sequenced sample: blood. The sequence came from a woman in her seventies in good health. The chain uses TRBV12-5 and TRBJ1-2, with D tentatively TRBD1 (5 bases). CDR3 protein: CASGQGFGYTF. Here the CDR3 DNA reads TGTGCTAGTGGCCAGGGATTTGGCTACACCTTC. Supplemented by reference TRBV12-5 and TRBJ1-2, the full variable domain reads DARVTQTPRHKVTEMGQEVTMRCQPILGHNTVFWYRQTMMQGLELLAYFRNRAPLDDSGMPKDRFSAEMPDATLATLKIQPSEPRDSAVYFCASGQGFGYTFGSGTRLTVV.